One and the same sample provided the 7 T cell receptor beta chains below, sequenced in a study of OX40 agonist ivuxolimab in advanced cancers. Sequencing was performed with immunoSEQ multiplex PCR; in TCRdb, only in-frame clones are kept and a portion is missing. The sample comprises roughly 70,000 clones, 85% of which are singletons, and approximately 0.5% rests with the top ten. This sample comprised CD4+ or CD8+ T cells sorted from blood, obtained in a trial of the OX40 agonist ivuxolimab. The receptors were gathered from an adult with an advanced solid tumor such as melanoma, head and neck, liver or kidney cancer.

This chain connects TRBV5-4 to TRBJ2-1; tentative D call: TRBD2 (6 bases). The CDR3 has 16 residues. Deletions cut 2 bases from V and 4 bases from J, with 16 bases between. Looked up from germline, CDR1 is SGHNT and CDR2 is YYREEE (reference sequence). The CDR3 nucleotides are TGTGCCAGCAGCTTAAACCCGGGACTCAATTACAATGAGCAGTTCTTC. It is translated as CASSLNPGLNYNEQFF. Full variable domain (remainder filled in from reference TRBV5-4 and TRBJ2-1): ETGVTQSPTHLIKTRGQQVTLRCSSQSGHNTVSWYQQALGQGPQFIFQYYREEENGRGNFPPRFSGLQFPNYSSELNVNALELDDSALYLCASSLNPGLNYNEQFFGPGTRLTVL.

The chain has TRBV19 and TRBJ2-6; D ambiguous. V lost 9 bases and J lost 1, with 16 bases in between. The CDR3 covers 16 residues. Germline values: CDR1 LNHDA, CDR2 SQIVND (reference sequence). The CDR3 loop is CASSGRHLSGANVLTF. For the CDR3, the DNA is TGTGCCAGCTCCGGCCGCCACCTTTCTGGGGCCAACGTCCTGACTTTC.

The chain's CDR3 is CASSLARTSEGYEQYF. CDR3 nucleotide sequence: TGTGCCAGCAGCTTAGCCCGGACTAGCGAAGGGTACGAGCAGTACTTC. The chain links TRBV11-2 to TRBJ2-7; 9 nucleotides align to TRBD2. The CDR3 runs to 16 residues. CDR1 is SGHAT, CDR2 FQNNGV, per germline. V shed 1 base, J shed 4 bases, and the junction held 8 bases outside the gene matches.

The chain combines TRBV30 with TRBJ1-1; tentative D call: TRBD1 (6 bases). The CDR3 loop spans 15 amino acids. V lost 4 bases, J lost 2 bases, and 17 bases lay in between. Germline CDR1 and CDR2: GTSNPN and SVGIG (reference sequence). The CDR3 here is CAWKGRGGPNTEAFF. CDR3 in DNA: TGTGCCTGGAAGGGCAGGGGAGGCCCTAACACTGAAGCTTTCTTT.

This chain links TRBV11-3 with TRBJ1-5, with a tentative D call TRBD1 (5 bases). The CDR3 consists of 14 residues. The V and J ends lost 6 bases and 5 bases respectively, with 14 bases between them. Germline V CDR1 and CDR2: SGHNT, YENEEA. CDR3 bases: TGTGCCAGCAGGGCGTATGGGGGGGATCAGCCCCAGCATTTT. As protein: CASRAYGGDQPQHF.

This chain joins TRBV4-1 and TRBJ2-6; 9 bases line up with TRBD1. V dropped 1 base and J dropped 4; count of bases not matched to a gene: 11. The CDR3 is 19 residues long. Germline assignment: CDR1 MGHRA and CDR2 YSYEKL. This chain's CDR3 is CASSQGIGTGNPGANVLTF. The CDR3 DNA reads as TGCGCCAGCAGCCAAGGGATTGGGACAGGGAACCCCGGGGCCAACGTCCTGACTTTC.

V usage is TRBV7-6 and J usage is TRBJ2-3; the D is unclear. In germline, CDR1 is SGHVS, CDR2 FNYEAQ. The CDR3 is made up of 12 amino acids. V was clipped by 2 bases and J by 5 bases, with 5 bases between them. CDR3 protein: CASSLPRDTQYF. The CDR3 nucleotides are TGTGCCAGCAGCTTACCCCGAGATACGCAGTATTTT.